Below, 32 T cell receptor beta chains from the same sample are listed, as sequenced in a study of cytomegalovirus exposure and HLA in healthy donors. The PCR contained 60 Vbeta and 13 Jbeta primers. This table comes from immunoSEQ multiplex PCR, and its TCRdb copy is limited to in-frame clones, with some not included. This listing includes over 100,000 clones. The specimen sequenced was PBMCs. The receptors stem from a woman aged 40 to 50 in good health and CMV-seropositive.

The chain uses TRBV5-4 and TRBJ2-7; TRBD2 agrees at 14 bases. Per germline, CDR1 SGHNT and CDR2 YYREEE (reference sequence). The CDR3 is made up of 17 amino acids. The V and J ends lost 4 bases and 5 bases, in that order; junction bases with no gene match: 11. The DNA for the CDR3 is TGTGCCAGCAGCGGCCCGCGACTAGCGGGAGGGCCGCACGAGCAGTACTTC. Protein sequence: CASSGPRLAGGPHEQYF. The entire variable domain, with the rest obtained from reference TRBV5-4 and TRBJ2-7, is as follows: ETGVTQSPTHLIKTRGQQVTLRCSSQSGHNTVSWYQQALGQGPQFIFQYYREEENGRGNFPPRFSGLQFPNYSSELNVNALELDDSALYLCASSGPRLAGGPHEQYFGPGTRLTVT.

A note on this clone: Other DNA sequences in this specimen translate into the identical CDR3. V gene TRBV11-2 combines with J gene TRBJ2-2, with D possibly being TRBD2 (5 bases). The V gene lost 5 bases and the J gene lost 7 bases, with 5 bases spanning the gap. The CDR3 loop spans 11 amino acids. The germline V gene has CDR1 SGHAT and CDR2 FQNNGV. The CDR3 region is CASSRGGELFF. CDR3 nucleotides: TGTGCCAGCAGCCGGGGCGGGGAGCTGTTTTTT.

The V and J genes are TRBV28 and TRBJ2-7; maybe TRBD1 (5 bases). V was clipped by 5 bases and J by 2 bases, with 7 bases between them. The CDR3 spans 12 residues. CDR1 is MDHEN and CDR2 is SYDVKM in the germline V gene. The CDR3: CASSPDTYEQYF. CDR3 in DNA: TGTGCCAGCAGTCCGGACACCTACGAGCAGTACTTC.

The chain links TRBV6-1 to TRBJ1-1; weak D call: TRBD1 (6 bases). The CDR3 contains 12 residues. Germline CDR1 and CDR2: MNHNS and SASEGT. V lost 11 bases, J lost 4 bases, and 14 bases lay in between. This CDR3 is CAGGGFGTEAFF. DNA for the CDR3: TGTGCCGGGGGGGGCTTCGGCACTGAAGCTTTCTTT.

This chain uses TRBV6-5 with TRBJ2-1, with 8 bases lining up with TRBD2. Germline CDR1 reads MNHEY; CDR2 reads SVGAGI. J was trimmed by 4 bases and V by 7 bases; bases with no gene match: 9. The CDR3 is 15 amino acids. The CDR3 reads CASTLLAGYYNEQFF. CDR3 DNA sequence: TGTGCCAGCACCCTTCTAGCGGGTTATTACAATGAGCAGTTCTTC.

The chain uses TRBV19 and TRBJ1-2, with D possibly TRBD1 on 6 matching bases. The CDR3 is made up of 15 amino acids. The V end was cut by 5 bases, the J end by 4 bases, with 17 bases between. Germline CDR1 is LNHDA and CDR2 is SQIVND (reference sequence). CDR3 DNA: TGTGCCAGTAGTGATCCCCTGGGGGGGCTCTATGGCTACACCTTC. Protein: CASSDPLGGLYGYTF.

This rearrangement joins TRBV27 to TRBJ1-5; D perhaps matches TRBD1 (5 bases). Between the trimmed V and J ends, which lost 6 bases and 3 bases, there was a span of 12 bases. This CDR3 contains 14 residues. Germline CDR1 is MNHEY and CDR2 is SMNVEV (reference sequence). The CDR3 sequence: CASRGGRINQPQHF. In nucleotides, the CDR3 is TGTGCCAGCAGGGGGGGACGGATCAATCAGCCCCAGCATTTT.

The chain has TRBV5-4 and TRBJ2-3, with TRBD2 matching 11 bases. This CDR3 has 15 amino acids. Germline V gene data show CDR1 as SGHNT and CDR2 as YYREEE (reference sequence). Unmatched junction bases numbered 7, after V lost 4 bases and J lost 6 bases. This chain's CDR3 is CASSPPSGRSDTQYF. As DNA, the CDR3 is TGTGCCAGCAGCCCCCCTAGCGGGAGGTCCGATACGCAGTATTTT. Full variable domain (outside the CDR3, taken from reference TRBV5-4 and TRBJ2-3): ETGVTQSPTHLIKTRGQQVTLRCSSQSGHNTVSWYQQALGQGPQFIFQYYREEENGRGNFPPRFSGLQFPNYSSELNVNALELDDSALYLCASSPPSGRSDTQYFGPGTRLTVL.

The chain recombines TRBV5-1 with TRBJ2-1; a possible D gene is TRBD2 (5 bases). Germline lookup yields CDR1 SGHRS and CDR2 YFSETQ. Trimming shortened V by 0 bases and J by 10 bases, and 20 bases separated the two germline ends. This CDR3 has 16 amino acids. The CDR3 reads CASSLESGNTAREQFF. CDR3 coding DNA: TGCGCCAGCAGCTTGGAAAGCGGAAACACCGCCCGGGAGCAGTTCTTC.

The chain recombines TRBV28 with TRBJ1-1, with D possibly TRBD1 on 6 matching bases. CDR1 is MDHEN and CDR2 is SYDVKM in the germline V gene. The CDR3 spans 13 residues. V dropped 7 bases and J dropped 10 bases, with 19 bases sitting between them. DNA of the CDR3: TGTGCCAGCACCCAAACACGGGACATCTCAGCTTTCTTT. Residues: CASTQTRDISAFF.

This chain connects TRBV6-1 to TRBJ2-5, with a possible D match to TRBD2 (6 bases). Trimming left V 3 bases short and J 3 bases short, with 17 bases between. In germline, CDR1 is MNHNS, CDR2 SASEGT. The CDR3 sequence is 16 residues long. The CDR3 is CASSDGTVLQKETQYF. The CDR3 region has the DNA TGTGCCAGCAGTGACGGGACTGTGCTCCAAAAAGAGACCCAGTACTTC.

The chain employs TRBV6-6 and TRBJ1-2, with unresolved D. The CDR3 sequence is 11 residues long. Trimming cost V 6 bases and J 8 bases, with 10 bases left between them. Germline CDR1 MNHNY, CDR2 SVGAGI (reference sequence). CDR3 bases: TGTGCCAGCAGCCAACTCATAGGCTACACCTTC. Its translation: CASSQLIGYTF.

This chain uses TRBV7-9 with TRBJ1-4, with D uncertain. Germline-derived CDR1 and CDR2 are SEHNR and FQNEAQ (reference sequence). Trimming removed 5 bases from V and 4 bases from J, with 11 bases in between. The CDR3 consists of 14 residues. CDR3 sequence (DNA): TGTGCCAGCAGCCCCGGACGGGGTAATGAAAAACTGTTTTTT. It translates to CASSPGRGNEKLFF.

To note about this clone: Other DNA sequences in this sample translate to the same CDR3. The chain has TRBV9 and TRBJ2-1; D ambiguous. The CDR3 consists of 14 residues. Germline V CDR1 and CDR2: SGDLS, YYNGEE. Trimming shortened V by 0 bases and J by 0 bases, and 4 bases separated the two germline ends. The CDR3 DNA follows: TGTGCCAGCAGCGTAGGCGGCTCCTACAATGAGCAGTTCTTC. It translates to CASSVGGSYNEQFF.

The CDR3 is CASSPGTGEKLFF. The CDR3 bases are TGTGCCAGCTCACCCGGGACAGGTGAAAAACTGTTTTTT. The chain uses TRBV18 and TRBJ1-4; TRBD1 matches at 8 bases. Germline lookup yields CDR1 KGHSH and CDR2 LQKENI. The junction had 1 base not matched to a gene; V was cut back by 3 bases and J by 7 bases. The CDR3 extends over 13 amino acids.

The J gene is TRBJ2-2, the V gene TRBV6-6; perhaps TRBD2 as D (7 bases). Trimming removed 7 bases at V and 4 bases at J, with 16 bases between. Germline loops: CDR1 MNHNY, CDR2 SVGAGI (reference sequence). CDR3 size: 15 residues. The chain's CDR3 is CASTDRGAGTGELFF. The CDR3 DNA follows: TGTGCCAGCACCGACCGGGGGGCCGGCACCGGGGAGCTGTTTTTT.

The chain links TRBV4-2 to TRBJ2-5; D possibly corresponds to TRBD2 (6 bases). Looked up from germline, CDR1 is LGHNA and CDR2 is YNFKEQ. V was cut by 1 base and J by 4 bases, with 10 bases left in between. The length of the CDR3 is 14 residues. For the CDR3, the DNA is TGTGCCAGCAGCCAAGCTCGGGGAGGAGAGACCCAGTACTTC. Protein: CASSQARGGETQYF.

The chain links TRBV30 to TRBJ2-2; perhaps TRBD2 as D (6 bases). The V gene lost 3 bases and the J gene lost 5 bases, with 13 bases spanning the gap. CDR1 and CDR2 from the germline V gene are GTSNPN and SVGIG (reference sequence). The CDR3 is made up of 14 amino acids. The CDR3 protein is CAWRAGKGTGELFF. The CDR3 DNA follows: TGTGCCTGGAGGGCGGGGAAGGGTACCGGGGAGCTGTTTTTT.

The V call is TRBV7-8, the J call TRBJ2-2; 9 bases line up with TRBD1. Germline CDR1 and CDR2: SGHVS and FQNEAQ. The CDR3 runs 16 residues. The junction had 8 bases not matched to a gene; V was cut back by 5 bases and J by 4 bases. The CDR3 coding sequence is TGTGCCAGCAGCACGACCGGGACAGGGCCCACCGGGGAGCTGTTTTTT. It translates to CASSTTGTGPTGELFF.

This chain links TRBV7-9 with TRBJ2-1, with a possible D match to TRBD2 (6 bases). Germline values: CDR1 SEHNR, CDR2 FQNEAQ (reference sequence). The CDR3 covers 14 residues. V was trimmed by 5 bases and J by 0 bases, leaving 8 bases between them. The CDR3 sequence: CASSMTSSYNEQFF. The CDR3 nucleotides read TGTGCCAGCAGCATGACTAGCTCCTACAATGAGCAGTTCTTC.

This rearrangement joins TRBV19 to TRBJ2-5, with D possibly matching TRBD2 (6 bases). The CDR3 covers 13 residues. V lost 8 bases and J lost 1, with 11 bases in between. The germline V gene encodes CDR1 LNHDA and CDR2 SQIVND (reference sequence). The CDR3 protein is CASLAGSQETQYF. In DNA form, the CDR3 reads TGTGCCAGTTTGGCGGGATCCCAAGAGACCCAGTACTTC.

The CDR3 coding sequence is TGTGCCAGCAGCCGGAGGATGGAGAGCACAGATACGCAGTATTTT. This sequence encodes CASSRRMESTDTQYF. The rearrangement uses TRBV5-6 and TRBJ2-3, with TRBD2 as a possible D gene (5 bases). The ends were cut back, 4 bases at V and 0 bases at J, with 12 bases in the middle. This CDR3 region has 15 residues. CDR1 and CDR2 (germline): SGHDT, YYEEEE.

This chain joins TRBV5-6 and TRBJ2-2; a possible D gene is TRBD1 (6 bases). The length of the CDR3 is 16 residues. The germline V gene encodes CDR1 SGHDT and CDR2 YYEEEE. Trimming stripped 0 bases from V and 2 bases from J, with 11 bases between. The CDR3 DNA follows: TGTGCCAGCAGCTTGGGTCCAGGGGAAAACACCGGGGAGCTGTTTTTT. Residues: CASSLGPGENTGELFF.

The CDR3 reads CASSPGSGEKLFF. The CDR3 DNA follows: TGTGCCAGCTCACCAGGGTCGGGTGAAAAACTGTTTTTT. The chain uses TRBV18 and TRBJ1-4; D remains ambiguous. Germline-derived CDR1 and CDR2 are KGHSH and LQKENI. V was cut by 2 bases and J by 7 bases, with 8 bases left in between. CDR3 length: 13 amino acids.

The V gene is TRBV5-1, the J gene TRBJ2-5; 10 bases align to TRBD2. Germline values: CDR1 SGHRS, CDR2 YFSETQ. CDR3 size: 15 residues. Unmatched junction bases numbered 11, after V lost 3 bases and J lost 9 bases. CDR3 sequence (DNA): TGCGCCAGCAGCTCTAGCGGGAGTGCCCTAGTAGCCCAGTACTTC. This translates into CASSSSGSALVAQYF.

The chain uses TRBV6-5 and TRBJ1-1; D is possibly TRBD1 (6 bases). Trimming cost V 6 bases and J 4 bases, with 15 bases left between them. From germline, CDR1 is MNHEY and CDR2 SVGAGI. This CDR3 is built from 14 residues. CDR3 coding DNA: TGTGCCAGCAGCGAGCAGGGGTCGCGCACTGAAGCTTTCTTT. Protein sequence: CASSEQGSRTEAFF.

This chain uses TRBV2 with TRBJ2-7; a weak D match, TRBD1 (6 bases). Germline CDR1 is SNHLY and CDR2 is FYNNEI. The CDR3 covers 12 residues. V was clipped by 5 bases and J by 2 bases, with 7 bases between them. The CDR3 reads CASSRDTYEQYF. CDR3 in DNA: TGTGCCAGCAGTCGGGACACCTACGAGCAGTACTTC. Together with reference TRBV2 and TRBJ2-7, the CDR3 gives the full variable domain: EPEVTQTPSHQVTQMGQEVILRCVPISNHLYFYWYRQILGQKVEFLVSFYNNEISEKSEIFDDQFSVERPDGSNFTLKIRSTKLEDSAMYFCASSRDTYEQYFGPGTRLTVT.

This chain uses TRBV9 with TRBJ2-2, with a weak D call TRBD2 (6 bases). CDR3 length equals 16 residues. Germline values: CDR1 SGDLS, CDR2 YYNGEE. Deletions cut 0 bases from V and 5 bases from J, with 14 bases between. CDR3 loop: CASSVASGSNTGELFF. The CDR3 DNA follows: TGTGCCAGCAGCGTAGCTTCCGGGAGCAATACCGGGGAGCTGTTTTTT.

This rearrangement joins TRBV28 to TRBJ2-1, with D tentatively TRBD2 (5 bases). V lost 7 bases and J 8 bases, leaving 18 bases between the germline ends. Germline V gives CDR1 MDHEN, CDR2 SYDVKM. CDR3 length: 14 residues. CDR3 in amino acids: CASNALGIGHEQFF. The CDR3 region has the DNA TGTGCCAGCAACGCACTAGGGATAGGCCATGAGCAGTTCTTC.

V gene TRBV5-1 combines with J gene TRBJ2-7; no firm D call. The CDR3 loop spans 13 amino acids. The ends were cut back, 4 bases at V and 5 bases at J, with 13 bases in the middle. Germline CDR1 SGHRS, CDR2 YFSETQ. The CDR3 DNA reads TGCGCCAGCAGCATCAGATTATACGACGAGCAGTACTTC. Translating gives CASSIRLYDEQYF.

V is TRBV5-6 and J is TRBJ2-5; tentatively, D is TRBD2 (5 bases). This CDR3 region has 14 residues. Deletions cut 4 bases from V and 1 base from J, with 11 bases between. CDR1 and CDR2 from the germline V gene are SGHDT and YYEEEE. Written as DNA, the CDR3 is TGTGCCAGCAGCCCCGGACTCCGCCAAGAGACCCAGTACTTC. Translation gives CASSPGLRQETQYF. The complete variable domain, with remaining parts taken from reference TRBV5-6 and TRBJ2-5, reads DAGVTQSPTHLIKTRGQQVTLRCSPKSGHDTVSWYQQALGQGPQFIFQYYEEEERQRGNFPDRFSGHQFPNYSSELNVNALLLGDSALYLCASSPGLRQETQYFGPGTRLLVL.

This rearrangement joins TRBV7-3 to TRBJ2-7; 9 bases are a match to TRBD1. The trim removed 3 bases at V and 7 bases at J, leaving 10 bases unmatched. In germline, CDR1 is SGHTA, CDR2 FQGTGA. There are 15 residues in the CDR3. For the CDR3, the DNA is TGTGCCAGCAGCTTTACAGGGGGCCCAAACGAGGAGCAGTACTTC. Translating gives CASSFTGGPNEEQYF.